A single T cell receptor beta chain is shown here with its context. As yet, its antigen is unknown. Per the germline V gene, CDR1 is SGHDT and CDR2 is YYEEEE. Trimming took 0 bases from V and 7 from J, leaving 14 bases between them. The CDR3 length is 15 residues. Reverse transcribed after extraction, RNA yielded cDNA as the sequencing template. Clones were sequenced by immunoSEQ multiplex PCR, and TCRdb holds only the in-frame ones, with some missing. The table lists approximately 150,000 clones, about 61% of them singletons, with 15% to 20% in the top ten. This specimen comes from a study of CD8+ T cells in alopecia areata. Broader study findings: Normal scalp had lower clonality than lesional scalp, with alopecia totalis/universalis lesions showing this most strongly.

Treatment reported: oral pan-JAK inhibitor, 5-10 mg twice daily. In alopecia areata patients, both lesional scalp punch biopsies and peripheral blood were collected. A FACSAria was used to sort CD4+ and CD8+ T cells. These cells came from PBMCs. The TCR comes from a human donor with alopecia areata. The J gene is TRBJ1-5, the V gene TRBV5-6; D ambiguous. Sequenced here: CD4+ T cells sorted from blood, sampled at approximately week 61, from a patient treated with tofacitinib. The CDR3 nucleotides read TGTGCCAGCAGCTTGGGGATAAGTCCGGGGCAGCCCCAGCATTTT. Protein: CASSLGISPGQPQHF.